This T cell receptor beta chain was captured by sequencing in a study of T cell changes during pregnancy in multiple sclerosis. The repertoire was sequenced with immunoSEQ multiplex PCR; TCRdb's copy has only in-frame clones and lacks some. The repertoire holds more than 35,000 clones, with about 94% as singletons. The CDR3 is 15 amino acids. In germline, CDR1 is GTSNPN, CDR2 SVGIG (reference sequence). Deletions cut 0 bases from V and 1 base from J, with 12 bases between. This rearrangement joins TRBV30 to TRBJ1-2; possibly TRBD1 for D (6 bases). This clonotype was sampled from a female donor with multiple sclerosis, enrolled in a pregnancy study. The sequencing here drew on CD4+ T cells from peripheral blood mononuclear cells, taken in the second trimester of pregnancy. The CDR3 region is CAWSVRGRVNYGYTF. The CDR3 nucleotides read TGTGCCTGGAGTGTAAGGGGGAGGGTTAACTATGGCTACACCTTC. The full variable domain, in which reference TRBV30 and TRBJ1-2 provide the parts outside the CDR3, is SQTIHQWPATLVQPVGSPLSLECTVEGTSNPNLYWYRQAAGRGLQLLFYSVGIGQISSEVPQNLSASRPQDRQFILSSKKLLLSDSGFYLCAWSVRGRVNYGYTFGSGTRLTVV.